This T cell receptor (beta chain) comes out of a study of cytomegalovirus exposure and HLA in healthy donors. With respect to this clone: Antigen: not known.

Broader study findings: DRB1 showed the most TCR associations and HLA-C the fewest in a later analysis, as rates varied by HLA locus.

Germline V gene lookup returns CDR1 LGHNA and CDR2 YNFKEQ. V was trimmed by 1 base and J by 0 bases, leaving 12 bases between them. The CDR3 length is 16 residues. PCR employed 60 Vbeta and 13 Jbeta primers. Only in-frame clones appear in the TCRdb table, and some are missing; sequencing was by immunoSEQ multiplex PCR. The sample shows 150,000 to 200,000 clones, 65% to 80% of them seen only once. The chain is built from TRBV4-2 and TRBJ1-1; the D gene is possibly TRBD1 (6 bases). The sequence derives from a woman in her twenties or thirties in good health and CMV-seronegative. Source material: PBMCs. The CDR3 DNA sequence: TGTGCCAGCAGCCAAGGGCAGGGGAACATGAACACTGAAGCTTTCTTT. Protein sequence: CASSQGQGNMNTEAFF.